The 28 T cell receptor beta chains given below trace back to one sample, sequenced in a study of CXCR3-negative and CXCR3-positive naive CD8 T cells. Study-wide results and caveats: When CXCR3-positive naive cells were set against CXCR3-negative naive cells, the former had more hydrophobic TRB CDR3s.

With UMI labels, 5' RACE was used to prepare the TRB cDNA libraries. One entry per CDR3 protein, without DNA, is what TCRdb gives after re-calling the 5' RACE reads. The sample data list tens of thousands of distinct CDR3 sequences. No cognate antigen is known for these TCRs. Input material: naive CXCR3+ CD8+ T cells from blood. As for subset: CD45RO-CCR7+CD27+CD95- naive CD8+ T cells expressing CXCR3 (TNR3+). The receptors stem from a human donor in good health. Some clones in this sample may be carry-over from other donors' samples.

The V and J genes are TRBV6-6 and TRBJ1-2. Germline values: CDR1 MNHNY, CDR2 SVGAGI (reference sequence). The CDR3 sequence is 15 residues long. The CDR3 is CASSPSHSPTYGYTF.

This CDR3 is CASSYPTGAILTEAFF. The gene calls are TRBV28 and TRBJ1-1; TCRdb returns TRBD1, unconfirmable since there is no DNA. Germline CDR1 reads MDHEN; CDR2 reads SYDVKM. This CDR3 spans 16 amino acids.

The chain's CDR3 is CSARSQGYEQYF. The chain recombines TRBV20-1 with TRBJ2-7; TCRdb calls TRBD1, which cannot be checked without DNA. The CDR3 sequence is 12 residues long. Germline CDR1 DFQATT, CDR2 SNEGSKA (reference sequence).

V and J are TRBV29-1 and TRBJ2-2; TCRdb's D call of TRBD1 is untestable without DNA. The CDR3 is 15 residues long. Per the germline V gene, CDR1 is SQVTM and CDR2 is ANQGSEA. CDR3 protein: CSVVLRGENTGELFF.

V is TRBV12-3 or TRBV12-4 and J is TRBJ2-5; TCRdb outputs TRBD1, but without DNA this stays unchecked. CDR3 size: 11 residues. Here the CDR3 reads CASSSGQTQYF.

This chain joins TRBV7-3 and TRBJ2-3; TCRdb calls TRBD1, which cannot be checked without DNA. This CDR3 has 14 residues. Looked up from germline, CDR1 is SGHTA and CDR2 is FQGTGA. The CDR3 protein is CASSAPDSTDTQYF.

V is TRBV29-1 and J is TRBJ2-1; with no DNA, the TCRdb D assignment of TRBD2 cannot be verified. Germline V lookup: CDR1 SQVTM, CDR2 ANQGSEA. The CDR3 has 14 amino acids. CDR3: CSVESGEAYNEQFF.

The gene calls are TRBV5-8 and TRBJ2-1; as DNA is missing, the TRBD2 call by TCRdb cannot be tested. Germline CDR1 is SGHTS and CDR2 is YDEGEE. The CDR3 loop spans 15 amino acids. This chain's CDR3 is CASSTLAGGRNEQFF.

The chain employs TRBV6-2 or TRBV6-3 and TRBJ1-1. The CDR3 consists of 15 residues. Germline V gene data show CDR1 as MNHEY and CDR2 as SVGEGT. CDR3: CASTPSGPPVTEAFF.

This chain links TRBV7-2 with TRBJ2-3; TCRdb proposes TRBD2, but this gene call is untestable without DNA. Germline CDR1 and CDR2: SGHTA and FQGNSA. The CDR3 runs to 14 residues. The CDR3 is CASSPWEVTDTQYF. Variable domain in full (rest from reference TRBV7-2 and TRBJ2-3): GAGVSQSPSNKVTEKGKDVELRCDPISGHTALYWYRQSLGQGLEFLIYFQGNSAPDKSGLPSDRFSAERTGGSVSTLTIQRTQQEDSAVYLCASSPWEVTDTQYFGPGTRLTVL.

J is TRBJ1-2 and V is TRBV7-9; TCRdb returns TRBD1, unconfirmable since there is no DNA. Germline V gene data show CDR1 as SEHNR and CDR2 as FQNEAQ (reference sequence). This CDR3 has 15 residues. The CDR3 sequence: CASSPPGQGIYGYTF.

V usage is TRBV20-1 and J usage is TRBJ2-6. CDR1 and CDR2 from the germline V gene are DFQATT and SNEGSKA (reference sequence). This CDR3 region has 12 residues. The CDR3 sequence: CSALDGANVLTF.

This rearrangement joins TRBV29-1 to TRBJ2-7; TCRdb picks TRBD1, but there is no DNA to check that call. This CDR3 is built from 11 residues. Germline V gives CDR1 SQVTM, CDR2 ANQGSEA. CDR3 region: CSVVDNYEQYF.

The chain uses TRBV12-3 or TRBV12-4 and TRBJ1-6; the TRBD1 assignment by TCRdb is unverifiable without DNA. There are 16 residues in the CDR3. CDR3 protein: CASSPGPGTYNSPLHF.

This chain connects TRBV10-1 to TRBJ1-5; checking the TCRdb D call of TRBD1 is not possible without DNA. This CDR3 comprises 15 residues. Germline V gene data show CDR1 as WNHNN and CDR2 as SYGVQD (reference sequence). The CDR3 spells CASSESEGGNQPQHF.

The genes are TRBV7-2 and TRBJ2-1; TCRdb gives TRBD1 as the D gene, but with no DNA this cannot be confirmed. This CDR3 is 15 amino acids long. Germline CDR1 and CDR2: SGHTA and FQGNSA. The CDR3 loop is CASSTGELEVDEQFF.

V and J are TRBV7-6 and TRBJ2-1; TCRdb's D gene call, TRBD2, goes unchecked for lack of DNA. The CDR3 is made up of 16 amino acids. Per germline, CDR1 SGHVS and CDR2 FNYEAQ. The CDR3 region is CASSFARLAGGNEQFF. Looking up the rest from reference TRBV7-6 and TRBJ2-1 gives the full variable domain: GAGVSQSPRYKVTKRGQDVALRCDPISGHVSLYWYRQALGQGPEFLTYFNYEAQQDKSGLPNDRFSAERPEGSISTLTIQRTEQRDSAMYRCASSFARLAGGNEQFFGPGTRLTVL.

The chain has TRBV27 and TRBJ2-3. The CDR3 has 15 residues. The germline V gene encodes CDR1 MNHEY and CDR2 SMNVEV (reference sequence). The CDR3: CASSLLGASTDTQYF.

This rearrangement joins TRBV5-6 to TRBJ2-6. Germline values: CDR1 SGHDT, CDR2 YYEEEE. The CDR3 extends over 16 amino acids. CDR3 protein: CASSSVRGPGANVLTF.

This chain uses TRBV21-1 with TRBJ2-1; TCRdb selects TRBD2, and the lack of DNA leaves this call unchecked. TRBV21-1 is tagged as a pseudogene. The CDR3 totals 17 residues. This CDR3 reads CASSKVRGGPTYNEQLF.

The chain couples TRBV5-6 to TRBJ2-1; TCRdb returns TRBD2, unconfirmable since there is no DNA. The germline gives CDR1 SGHDT, CDR2 YYEEEE. The CDR3 runs 16 residues. The CDR3 reads CASSLARRGGYNEQFF.

The chain uses TRBV29-1 and TRBJ2-7; TCRdb indicates TRBD1, and absent DNA this call remains unverified. The CDR3 has 14 amino acids. Germline CDR1 and CDR2: SQVTM and ANQGSEA. The CDR3: CSVRVGGPHYEQYF.

This chain connects TRBV9 to TRBJ1-5; TCRdb lists TRBD1, though no DNA is available to test this call. This CDR3 is 13 amino acids long. CDR1 is SGDLS and CDR2 is YYNGEE in the germline V gene. The CDR3: CASSGGQGWPQHF.

This chain links TRBV2 with TRBJ2-2. The CDR3 has 11 residues. The germline V gene has CDR1 SNHLY and CDR2 FYNNEI. The CDR3 sequence: CASSEGGELFF.

The chain employs TRBV29-1 and TRBJ1-2; TCRdb's D gene call, TRBD1, goes unchecked for lack of DNA. This CDR3 has 14 amino acids. Germline-derived CDR1 and CDR2 are SQVTM and ANQGSEA. The CDR3: CSVEAQDSYHGYTF.

The chain is built from TRBV28 and TRBJ2-1; with no DNA, the TCRdb D assignment of TRBD1 cannot be verified. Germline loops: CDR1 MDHEN, CDR2 SYDVKM. The CDR3 runs to 15 residues. This chain's CDR3 is CASSPRLSSYNEQFF.

The chain uses TRBV12-3 or TRBV12-4 and TRBJ2-7; without DNA, the TCRdb call of TRBD1 cannot be checked. The CDR3 has 16 residues. CDR3 amino acids: CASSPPRGAFFGEQYF.

The chain has TRBV14 and TRBJ2-1; without DNA, the TCRdb call of TRBD2 cannot be checked. Germline CDR1 SGHDN, CDR2 FVKESK. The CDR3 spans 16 residues. The chain's CDR3 is CASSQEPSGLYNEQFF.